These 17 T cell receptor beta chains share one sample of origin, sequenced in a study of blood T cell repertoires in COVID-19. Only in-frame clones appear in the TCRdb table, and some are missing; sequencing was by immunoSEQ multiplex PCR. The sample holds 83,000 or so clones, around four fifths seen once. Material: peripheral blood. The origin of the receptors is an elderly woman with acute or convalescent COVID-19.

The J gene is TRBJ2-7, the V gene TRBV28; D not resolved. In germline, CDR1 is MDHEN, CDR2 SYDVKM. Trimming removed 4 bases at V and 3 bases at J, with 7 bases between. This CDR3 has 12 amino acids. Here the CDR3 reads CASSSIGYEQYF. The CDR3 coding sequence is TGTGCCAGCAGTTCCATCGGCTACGAGCAGTACTTC.

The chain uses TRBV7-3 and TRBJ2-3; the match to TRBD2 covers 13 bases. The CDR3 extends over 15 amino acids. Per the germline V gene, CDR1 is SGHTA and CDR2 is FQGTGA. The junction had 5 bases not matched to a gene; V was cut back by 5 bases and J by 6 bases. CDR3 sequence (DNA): TGTGCCAGCAGCCTGACTAGCGGGGGGTGGGATACGCAGTATTTT. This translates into CASSLTSGGWDTQYF. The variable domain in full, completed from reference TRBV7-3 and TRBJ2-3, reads GAGVSQTPSNKVTEKGKYVELRCDPISGHTALYWYRQSLGQGPEFLIYFQGTGAADDSGLPNDRFFAVRPEGSVSTLKIQRTERGDSAVYLCASSLTSGGWDTQYFGPGTRLTVL.

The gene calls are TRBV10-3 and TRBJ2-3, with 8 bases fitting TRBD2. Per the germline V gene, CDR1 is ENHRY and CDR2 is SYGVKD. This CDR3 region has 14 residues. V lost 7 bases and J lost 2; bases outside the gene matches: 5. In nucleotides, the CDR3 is TGTGCCATCACCCGGGGGGGCGACACAGATACGCAGTATTTT. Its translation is CAITRGGDTDTQYF.

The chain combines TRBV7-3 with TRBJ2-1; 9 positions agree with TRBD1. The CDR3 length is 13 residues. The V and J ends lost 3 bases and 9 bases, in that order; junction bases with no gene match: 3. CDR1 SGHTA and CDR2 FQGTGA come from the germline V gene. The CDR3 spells CASSLGQGTEQFF. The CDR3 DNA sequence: TGTGCCAGCAGCTTGGGACAGGGTACTGAGCAGTTCTTC.

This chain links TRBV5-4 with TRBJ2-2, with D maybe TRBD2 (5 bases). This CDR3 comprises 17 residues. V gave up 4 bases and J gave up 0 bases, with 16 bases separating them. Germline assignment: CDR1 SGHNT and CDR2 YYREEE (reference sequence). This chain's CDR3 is CASSPLAVGTNTGELFF. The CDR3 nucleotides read TGTGCCAGCAGCCCGCTTGCGGTCGGGACGAACACCGGGGAGCTGTTTTTT.

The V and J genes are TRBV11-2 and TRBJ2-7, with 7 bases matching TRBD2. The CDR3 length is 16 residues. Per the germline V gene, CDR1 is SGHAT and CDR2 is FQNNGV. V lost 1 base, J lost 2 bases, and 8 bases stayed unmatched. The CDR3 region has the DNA TGTGCCAGCAGCTTAGTGGGAGGGGTCGTCGCCTACGAGCAGTACTTC. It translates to CASSLVGGVVAYEQYF.

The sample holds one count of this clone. This chain's CDR3 is CASRGLAGLFTDTQYF. The CDR3 DNA reads TGTGCCAGCAGAGGACTAGCGGGGCTCTTCACAGATACGCAGTATTTT. This chain links TRBV6-6 with TRBJ2-3; 12 bases fit TRBD2. Per germline, CDR1 MNHNY and CDR2 SVGAGI (reference sequence). The length of the CDR3 is 16 residues. Trimming cost V 6 bases and J 2 bases; bases outside gene matches: 6.

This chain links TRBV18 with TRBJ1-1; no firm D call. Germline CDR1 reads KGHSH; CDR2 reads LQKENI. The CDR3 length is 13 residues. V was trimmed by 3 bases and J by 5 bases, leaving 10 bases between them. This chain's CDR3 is CASSPLERTEAFF. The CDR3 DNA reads TGTGCCAGCTCACCTCTCGAGCGAACTGAAGCTTTCTTT.

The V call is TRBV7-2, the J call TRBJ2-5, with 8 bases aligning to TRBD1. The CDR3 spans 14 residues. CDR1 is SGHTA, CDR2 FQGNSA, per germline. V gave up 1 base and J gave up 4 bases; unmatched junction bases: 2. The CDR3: CASSLDRGVETQYF. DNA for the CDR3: TGTGCCAGCAGCTTAGACAGGGGGGTAGAGACCCAGTACTTC. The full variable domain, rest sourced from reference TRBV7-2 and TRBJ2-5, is GAGVSQSPSNKVTEKGKDVELRCDPISGHTALYWYRQSLGQGLEFLIYFQGNSAPDKSGLPSDRFSAERTGGSVSTLTIQRTQQEDSAVYLCASSLDRGVETQYFGPGTRLLVL.

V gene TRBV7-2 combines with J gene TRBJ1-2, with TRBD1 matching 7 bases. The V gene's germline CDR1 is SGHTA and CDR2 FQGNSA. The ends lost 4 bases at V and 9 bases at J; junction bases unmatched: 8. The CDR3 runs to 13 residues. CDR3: CASSSLGTARYTF. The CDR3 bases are TGTGCCAGCAGCTCCCTGGGGACAGCTCGCTACACCTTC.

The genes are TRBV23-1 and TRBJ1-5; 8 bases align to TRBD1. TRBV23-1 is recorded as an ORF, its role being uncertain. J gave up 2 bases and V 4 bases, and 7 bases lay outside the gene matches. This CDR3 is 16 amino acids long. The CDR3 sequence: CASSLPDRDGNQPQHF. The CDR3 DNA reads TGCGCCAGCAGTCTTCCGGACAGGGATGGCAATCAGCCCCAGCATTTT.

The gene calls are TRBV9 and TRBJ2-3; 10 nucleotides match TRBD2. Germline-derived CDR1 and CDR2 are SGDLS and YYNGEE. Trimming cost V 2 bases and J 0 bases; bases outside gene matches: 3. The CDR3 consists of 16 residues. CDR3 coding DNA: TGTGCCAGCAGCGTGGGACTAGCGACAAGCACAGATACGCAGTATTTT. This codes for CASSVGLATSTDTQYF.

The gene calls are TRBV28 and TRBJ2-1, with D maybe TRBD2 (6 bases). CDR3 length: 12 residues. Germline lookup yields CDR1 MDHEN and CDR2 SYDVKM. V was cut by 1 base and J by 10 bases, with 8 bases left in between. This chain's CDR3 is CASSLSGSEQFF. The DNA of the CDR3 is TGTGCCAGCAGTTTATCCGGGAGCGAGCAGTTCTTC.

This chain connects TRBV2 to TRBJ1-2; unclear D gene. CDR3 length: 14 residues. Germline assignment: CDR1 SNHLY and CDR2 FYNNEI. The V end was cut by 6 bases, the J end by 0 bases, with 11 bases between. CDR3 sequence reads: CASSFERTNYGYTF. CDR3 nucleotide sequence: TGTGCCAGCAGCTTCGAGAGGACTAACTATGGCTACACCTTC.

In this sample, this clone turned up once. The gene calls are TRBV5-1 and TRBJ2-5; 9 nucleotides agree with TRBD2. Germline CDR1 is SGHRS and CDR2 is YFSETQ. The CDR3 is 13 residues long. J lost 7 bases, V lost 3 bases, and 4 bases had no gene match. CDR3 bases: TGCGCCAGCAGCTCCGGACTAGCGCGGACCCAGTACTTC. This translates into CASSSGLARTQYF.

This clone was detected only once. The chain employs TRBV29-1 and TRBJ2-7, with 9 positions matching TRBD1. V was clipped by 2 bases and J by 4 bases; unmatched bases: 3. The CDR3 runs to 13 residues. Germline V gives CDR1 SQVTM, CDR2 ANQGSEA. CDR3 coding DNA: TGCAGCGTTGAAAAGGACAGGGGTTACGAGCAGTACTTC. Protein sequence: CSVEKDRGYEQYF.

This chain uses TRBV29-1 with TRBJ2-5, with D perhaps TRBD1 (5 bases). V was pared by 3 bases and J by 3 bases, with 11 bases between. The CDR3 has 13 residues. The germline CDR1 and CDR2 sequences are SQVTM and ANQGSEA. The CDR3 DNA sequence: TGCAGCGTTGAGAGGACATTCAAAGAGACCCAGTACTTC. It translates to CSVERTFKETQYF.